This T cell receptor beta chain is from a study of cytomegalovirus exposure and HLA in healthy donors. This clone was picked up one time. Primers for the PCR totalled 60 Vbeta and 13 Jbeta. Assay used: immunoSEQ multiplex PCR; TCRdb lists only in-frame clones, some missing. The profile covers under 130,000 clones, with 76% appearing a single time and approximately 10% taken by the ten largest. V was pared by 1 base and J by 4 bases, with 10 bases between. CDR1 is LNHNV and CDR2 is YYDKDF in the germline V gene (reference sequence). The CDR3 runs 15 residues. What was sequenced was PBMCs. The clonotype originates from a woman between 18 and 29 years old in good health and CMV-seropositive. This rearrangement joins TRBV15 to TRBJ2-2; maybe TRBD2 (6 bases). The CDR3 region has the DNA TGTGCCACCAGCAGAGTAGGAGGGGTCACCGGGGAGCTGTTTTTT. Protein: CATSRVGGVTGELFF.